The rows below give T cell receptor beta chains drawn from one sample of a study of T cells after yellow fever vaccination. Each CDR3 protein gets one entry after TCRdb re-called the 5' RACE reads with MiXCR. The table has about 350,000 distinct CDR3 sequences, around 12% seen once. The sequencing used CD4+ T cells sorted from PBMCs, collected 15 days after the yellow fever booster vaccination. These receptors originate from a man younger than 35 who received the YFV17D yellow fever vaccine. Each CDR3 is given with its conserved first and last residue. A D gene is named only where the DNA matches it firmly. Clone size is not always given. Where it is, it says once, few, many or a class for expanded clones.

>.|TRBJ1-2|TRBV2|.
CASSAGGRAEGYTF
TGTGCCAGCAGTGCGGGGGGGCGTGCCGAGGGCTACACCTTC
>few|TRBJ2-6|TRBV29-1|TRBD1
CSVEGGQNSHLSGANVLTF
TGCAGCGTTGAAGGGGGACAGAATTCGCACCTGTCTGGGGCCAACGTCCTGACTTTC
>.|TRBJ1-2|TRBV5-5|.
CASGMTAKIYGYTF
TGTGCCAGCGGGATGACAGCGAAAATCTATGGCTACACCTTC
>few|TRBJ1-4|TRBV5-1|TRBD1
CASSPSGTGEKLFF
TGCGCCAGCAGCCCGAGTGGGACAGGAGAAAAACTGTTTTTT
>.|TRBJ2-4|TRBV20-1|.
CSASAASSPKNIQYF
TGCAGTGCTAGTGCAGCATCAAGTCCCAAAAACATTCAGTACTTC
>.|TRBJ2-3|TRBV18|.
CASSPRGSYGTDTQYF
TGTGCCAGCTCACCCAGGGGATCATACGGGACAGATACGCAGTATTTT
>many|TRBJ1-4|TRBV3-1|.
CASSPGRTNEKLFF
TGTGCCAGCAGTCCAGGGAGAACTAATGAAAAACTGTTTTTT
>.|TRBJ2-6|TRBV5-1|TRBD1
CASSADYGQGLGGANVLTF
TGCGCCAGCAGCGCGGACTATGGACAGGGGTTGGGTGGGGCCAACGTCCTGACTTTC
>few|TRBJ1-2|TRBV5-1|TRBD1
CASSLGDRDYGYTF
TGCGCCAGCAGCTTAGGGGACAGGGACTATGGCTACACCTTC
>many|TRBJ2-5|TRBV6-5|TRBD1
CASSYTGQGRETQYF
TGTGCCAGCAGTTACACGGGACAGGGGCGGGAGACCCAGTACTTC
>many|TRBJ1-5|TRBV6-1|.
CASSGSSYSNQPQHF
TGTGCCAGCAGTGGTTCCAGTTATAGCAATCAGCCCCAGCATTTT
>few|TRBJ1-6|TRBV27|.
CASSLEPSFSPLHF
TGTGCCAGCAGTTTGGAGCCCTCTTTTTCACCCCTCCACTTT
>.|TRBJ1-5|TRBV4-1|.
CASSQVRGQPQHF
TGCGCCAGCAGCCAAGTAAGGGGTCAGCCCCAGCATTTT
>.|TRBJ2-1|TRBV5-1|.
CASSGDGYNEQFF
TGCGCCAGCAGCGGGGACGGCTACAATGAGCAGTTCTTC
>few|TRBJ1-6|TRBV18|.
CASSPTGADNSPLHF
TGTGCCAGCTCACCTACCGGGGCAGATAATTCACCCCTCCACTTT
>.|TRBJ2-2|TRBV3-1|.
CASSLQRGELFF
TGTGCCAGCAGCTTGCAGCGGGGGGAGCTGTTTTTT
>.|TRBJ1-2|TRBV2|TRBD1
CASREDRGDGYTF
TGTGCCAGCAGGGAAGACAGGGGGGATGGCTACACCTTC
>.|TRBJ2-7|TRBV21-1|.
CASSLPGTDSYEQYF
TGTGCCAGCAGCCTTCCCGGGACAGATTCCTACGAGCAGTACTTC
>few|TRBJ1-5|TRBV4-2|.
CASSQGDDPRQPQHF
TGTGCCAGCAGCCAAGGGGACGACCCGAGGCAGCCCCAGCATTTT
>.|TRBJ2-1|TRBV9|TRBD2
CASSVGASGSFDNEQFF
TGTGCCAGCAGCGTAGGCGCTAGCGGATCATTCGACAATGAGCAGTTCTTC
>.|TRBJ2-7|TRBV6-5|.
CASRASLGTYEQYF
TGTGCCAGCAGAGCCTCTCTAGGAACCTACGAGCAGTACTTC
>few|TRBJ2-3|TRBV12-3/TRBV12-4|.
CASNSDADTQYF
TGTGCCAGCAACTCTGACGCAGATACGCAGTATTTT
>.|TRBJ1-2|TRBV7-2|.
CASSLVVWGKKNYGYTF
TGTGCCAGCAGCTTAGTTGTTTGGGGAAAGAAGAACTATGGCTACACCTTC
>.|TRBJ1-1|TRBV24-1|.
CASSPAGFDTEAFF
TGTGCCTCCAGCCCCGCGGGATTCGACACTGAAGCTTTCTTT
>.|TRBJ2-1|TRBV5-1|TRBD1
CASSYRDSWDPLNEQFF
TGCGCCAGCAGCTACCGGGACAGTTGGGATCCCCTCAATGAGCAGTTCTTC
>.|TRBJ2-2|TRBV7-3|TRBD2
CASSRGPRGGGELFF
TGTGCCAGCAGCCGGGGGCCCCGGGGGGGCGGGGAGCTGTTTTTT
>few|TRBJ1-3|TRBV6-6|.
CASSYPDGGNTIYF
TGTGCCAGCAGTTACCCGGACGGAGGAAACACCATATATTTT
>few|TRBJ2-5|TRBV7-6|TRBD1
CASSYGTGRLKETQYF
TGTGCCAGCAGCTACGGGACAGGACGACTTAAAGAGACCCAGTACTTC
>.|TRBJ2-4|TRBV5-6|TRBD1
CASSSDREAKNIQYF
TGTGCCAGCAGCTCCGACAGGGAAGCCAAAAACATTCAGTACTTC
>.|TRBJ1-2|TRBV6-6|.
CASSFRADTGGYTF
TGTGCCAGCAGTTTCCGCGCGGACACTGGTGGCTACACCTTC
>few|TRBJ1-6|TRBV6-2/TRBV6-3|TRBD1
CASRYGQGNSPLHF
TGTGCCAGCAGGTACGGACAGGGTAATTCACCCCTCCACTTT
>few|TRBJ2-3|TRBV28|TRBD1
CASSEQGGRIRTDTQYF
TGTGCCAGCAGCGAACAGGGGGGCCGAATTCGCACAGATACGCAGTATTTT
>many|TRBJ2-3|TRBV7-2|.
CASSLEYYHSTDTQYF
TGTGCCAGCAGCTTAGAGTACTACCATAGCACAGATACGCAGTATTTT
>few|TRBJ1-2|TRBV6-5|TRBD1
CASSKSPGQARNNYGYTF
TGTGCCAGCAGCAAATCCCCGGGACAGGCCCGGAATAACTATGGCTACACCTTC
>many|TRBJ2-2|TRBV4-1|.
CASSQSTRLNTGELFF
TGCGCCAGCAGCCAATCCACCCGACTTAACACCGGGGAGCTGTTTTTT